Listed below are T cell receptor beta chains from one sample, sequenced in a study of PD-L1 blockade in urothelial cancer. Clones were sequenced by immunoSEQ multiplex PCR, and TCRdb holds only the in-frame ones, with some missing. Of about 30,000 clones listed, approximately 87% were seen once; the top ten hold approximately 3.7%. The material was PBMCs, obtained around atezolizumab (anti-PD-L1) treatment. The source of these receptors is a man aged 50 to 59 with urothelial cancer. Both conserved end residues are part of each CDR3. The order of the fields is J gene, D gene, V gene, clone size, CDR3 DNA, CDR3 protein. A D gene is named only where the DNA matches it firmly. A clone size is listed for some rows: how often the clone was seen (once, few, many), or a class if it is expanded.

j_gene: TRBJ1-2; d_gene: .; v_gene: TRBV6-5; abundance: .; CDR3nt: TGTGCCAGCAGCAAACAGGGAGCCTATGGCTACACCTTC; CDR3aa: CASSKQGAYGYTF
j_gene: TRBJ2-3; d_gene: TRBD2; v_gene: TRBV5-1; abundance: .; CDR3nt: TGCGCCAGCAGTAGCGGGGGAACTAGCACAGATACGCAGTATTTT; CDR3aa: CASSSGGTSTDTQYF
j_gene: TRBJ2-1; d_gene: TRBD1; v_gene: TRBV25-1; abundance: .; CDR3nt: TGTGCCAGCAGTGAATCCTGGGACAGTTCACCCTTCTTC; CDR3aa: CASSESWDSSPFF
j_gene: TRBJ2-7; d_gene: TRBD1; v_gene: TRBV19; abundance: .; CDR3nt: TGTGCCAGTACCTTAACAGGGGACGTGTACGACGAGCAGTACTTC; CDR3aa: CASTLTGDVYDEQYF
j_gene: TRBJ1-2; d_gene: TRBD1; v_gene: TRBV9; abundance: .; CDR3nt: TGTGCCAGCAGCGCGGGACAGGGGGCTGGCTATGGCTACACCTTC; CDR3aa: CASSAGQGAGYGYTF
j_gene: TRBJ2-3; d_gene: .; v_gene: TRBV1; abundance: .; CDR3nt: TGCACCAGCAGCCAAAATTTCGGAGATACGCAGTATTTT; CDR3aa: CTSSQNFGDTQYF
j_gene: TRBJ2-4; d_gene: TRBD2; v_gene: TRBV7-2; abundance: .; CDR3nt: TGTGCCAGCAGCTTGAGTACTAGCGGGTTAGCCAAAAACATTCAGTACTTC; CDR3aa: CASSLSTSGLAKNIQYF
j_gene: TRBJ2-3; d_gene: .; v_gene: TRBV27; abundance: .; CDR3nt: TGTGCCAGCACTAGCACAGATACGCAGTATTTT; CDR3aa: CASTSTDTQYF
j_gene: TRBJ1-6; d_gene: TRBD1; v_gene: TRBV6-4; abundance: .; CDR3nt: TGTGCCAGCAGTGACAAGGCAGGGGGCAATAATTCACCCCTCCACTTT; CDR3aa: CASSDKAGGNNSPLHF
j_gene: TRBJ2-5; d_gene: TRBD2; v_gene: TRBV10-3; abundance: .; CDR3nt: TGTGCCATCCGGGGGGGTGGAGAGACCCAGTACTTC; CDR3aa: CAIRGGGETQYF
j_gene: TRBJ1-1; d_gene: .; v_gene: TRBV5-6; abundance: .; CDR3nt: TGTGCCAGCAGCCTTGTATTTAGGGGTCTGAACACTGAAGCTTTCTTT; CDR3aa: CASSLVFRGLNTEAFF
j_gene: TRBJ2-1; d_gene: .; v_gene: TRBV10-2; abundance: .; CDR3nt: TGCGCCAGCAGCCTGCCTTTGGGCGGGTGGTACAATGAGCAGTTCTTC; CDR3aa: CASSLPLGGWYNEQFF
j_gene: TRBJ2-2; d_gene: TRBD1; v_gene: TRBV4-1; abundance: .; CDR3nt: TGCGCCAGCAGCCAAGGGACAGGGGGCACCGGGGAGCTGTTTTTT; CDR3aa: CASSQGTGGTGELFF
j_gene: TRBJ2-2; d_gene: .; v_gene: TRBV30; abundance: .; CDR3nt: TGTGCCTGGAGTCCCCTCGTCGGCACCGGGGAGCTGTTTTTT; CDR3aa: CAWSPLVGTGELFF
j_gene: TRBJ1-2; d_gene: TRBD1; v_gene: TRBV14; abundance: .; CDR3nt: TGTGCCAGCAGCCAAGATGTATGGACAGGATTTTCGGCCAACTATGGCTACACCTTC; CDR3aa: CASSQDVWTGFSANYGYTF
j_gene: TRBJ1-1; d_gene: .; v_gene: TRBV19; abundance: few; CDR3nt: TGTGCCAGTAGTCAAGCCAGGGGCACTGAAGCTTTCTTT; CDR3aa: CASSQARGTEAFF
j_gene: TRBJ1-5; d_gene: .; v_gene: TRBV6-6; abundance: once; CDR3nt: TGTGCCAGCAGGCGACCGCAGGGGCTTACAAATCAGCCCCAGCATTTT; CDR3aa: CASRRPQGLTNQPQHF
j_gene: TRBJ2-3; d_gene: .; v_gene: TRBV7-6; abundance: .; CDR3nt: TGTGCCAGCAGCTCGACGGGAGATACGCAGTATTTT; CDR3aa: CASSSTGDTQYF
j_gene: TRBJ2-6; d_gene: .; v_gene: TRBV19; abundance: .; CDR3nt: TGTGCCAGTAGTATAGGTGTGCGGGTTGAGACCAACGTCCTGACTTTC; CDR3aa: CASSIGVRVETNVLTF